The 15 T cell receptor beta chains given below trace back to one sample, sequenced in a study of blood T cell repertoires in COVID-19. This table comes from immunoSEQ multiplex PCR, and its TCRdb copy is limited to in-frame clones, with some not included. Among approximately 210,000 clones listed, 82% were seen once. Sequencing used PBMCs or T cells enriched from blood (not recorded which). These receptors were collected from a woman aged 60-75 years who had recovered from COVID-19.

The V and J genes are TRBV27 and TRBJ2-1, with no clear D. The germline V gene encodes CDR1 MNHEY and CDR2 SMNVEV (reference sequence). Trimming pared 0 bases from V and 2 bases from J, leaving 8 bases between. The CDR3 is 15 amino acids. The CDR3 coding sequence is TGTGCCAGCAGTTTATCTAGTAGAACCTACAATGAGCAGTTCTTC. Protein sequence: CASSLSSRTYNEQFF.

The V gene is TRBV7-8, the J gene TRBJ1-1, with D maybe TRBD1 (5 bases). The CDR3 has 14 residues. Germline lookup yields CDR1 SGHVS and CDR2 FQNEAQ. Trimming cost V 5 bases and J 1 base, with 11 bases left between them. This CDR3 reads CASSPGLENTEAFF. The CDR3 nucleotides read TGTGCCAGCAGCCCGGGACTTGAGAACACTGAAGCTTTCTTT.

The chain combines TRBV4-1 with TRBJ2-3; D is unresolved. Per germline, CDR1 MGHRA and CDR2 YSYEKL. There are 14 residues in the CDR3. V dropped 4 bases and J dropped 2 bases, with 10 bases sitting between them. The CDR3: CASSPLSFTDTQYF. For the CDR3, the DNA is TGCGCCAGCAGCCCCTTGTCGTTCACAGATACGCAGTATTTT.

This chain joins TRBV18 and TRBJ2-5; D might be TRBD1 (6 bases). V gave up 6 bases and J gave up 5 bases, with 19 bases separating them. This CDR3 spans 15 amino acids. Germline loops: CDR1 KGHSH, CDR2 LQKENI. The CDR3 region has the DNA TGTGCCAGCTCTACCACCCAGGGGTCAGTGGAGACCCAGTACTTC. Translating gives CASSTTQGSVETQYF.

The CDR3 coding sequence is TGTGCCAGCCTCAGGGGCGGGCAAGAGACCCAGTACTTC. As protein: CASLRGGQETQYF. V gene TRBV6-5 combines with J gene TRBJ2-5; weak D call: TRBD1 (6 bases). This CDR3 has 13 residues. Germline CDR1 reads MNHEY; CDR2 reads SVGAGI. V was clipped by 8 bases and J by 2 bases, with 12 bases between them.

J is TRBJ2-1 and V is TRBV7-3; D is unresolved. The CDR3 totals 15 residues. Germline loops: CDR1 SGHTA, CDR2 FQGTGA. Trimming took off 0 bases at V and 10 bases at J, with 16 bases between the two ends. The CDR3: CASSLTFGLGSEQFF. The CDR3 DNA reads TGTGCCAGCAGCTTAACGTTCGGGTTGGGTAGCGAGCAGTTCTTC. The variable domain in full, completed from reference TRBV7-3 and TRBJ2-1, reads GAGVSQTPSNKVTEKGKYVELRCDPISGHTALYWYRQSLGQGPEFLIYFQGTGAADDSGLPNDRFFAVRPEGSVSTLKIQRTERGDSAVYLCASSLTFGLGSEQFFGPGTRLTVL.

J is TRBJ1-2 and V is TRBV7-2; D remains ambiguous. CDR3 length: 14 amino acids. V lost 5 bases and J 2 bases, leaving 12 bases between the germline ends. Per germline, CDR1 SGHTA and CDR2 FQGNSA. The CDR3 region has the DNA TGTGCCAGCAGCCCCGCCGGTGTGAACTATGGCTACACCTTC. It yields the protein CASSPAGVNYGYTF.

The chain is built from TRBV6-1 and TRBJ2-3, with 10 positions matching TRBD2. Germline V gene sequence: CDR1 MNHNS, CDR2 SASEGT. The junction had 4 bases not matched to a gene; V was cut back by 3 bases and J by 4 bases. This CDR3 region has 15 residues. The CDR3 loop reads CASSDVAGGADTQYF. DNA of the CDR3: TGTGCCAGCAGTGATGTAGCGGGGGGCGCAGATACGCAGTATTTT.

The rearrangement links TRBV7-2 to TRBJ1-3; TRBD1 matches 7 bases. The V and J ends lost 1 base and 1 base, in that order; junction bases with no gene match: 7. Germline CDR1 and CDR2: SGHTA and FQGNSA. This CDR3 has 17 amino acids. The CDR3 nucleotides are TGTGCCAGCAGCTTAGTCACAGGGGAAATGTCTGGAAACACCATATATTTT. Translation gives CASSLVTGEMSGNTIYF. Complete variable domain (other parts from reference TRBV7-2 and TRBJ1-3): GAGVSQSPSNKVTEKGKDVELRCDPISGHTALYWYRQSLGQGLEFLIYFQGNSAPDKSGLPSDRFSAERTGGSVSTLTIQRTQQEDSAVYLCASSLVTGEMSGNTIYFGEGSWLTVV.

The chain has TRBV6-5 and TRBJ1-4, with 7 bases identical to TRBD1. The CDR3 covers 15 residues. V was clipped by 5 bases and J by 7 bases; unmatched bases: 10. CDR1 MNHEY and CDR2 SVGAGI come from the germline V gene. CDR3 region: CASSREGAIAEKLFF. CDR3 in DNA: TGTGCCAGCAGTAGAGAGGGGGCGATCGCTGAAAAACTGTTTTTT.

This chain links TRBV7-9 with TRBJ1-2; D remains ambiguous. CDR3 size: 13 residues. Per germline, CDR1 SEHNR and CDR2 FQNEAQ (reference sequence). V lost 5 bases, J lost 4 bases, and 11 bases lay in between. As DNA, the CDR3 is TGTGCCAGCAGCCACGGGAGGGTCTATGGCTACACCTTC. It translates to CASSHGRVYGYTF. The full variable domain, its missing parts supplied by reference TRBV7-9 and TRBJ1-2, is DTGVSQNPRHKITKRGQNVTFRCDPISEHNRLYWYRQTLGQGPEFLTYFQNEAQLEKSRLLSDRFSAERPKGSFSTLEIQRTEQGDSAMYLCASSHGRVYGYTFGSGTRLTVV.

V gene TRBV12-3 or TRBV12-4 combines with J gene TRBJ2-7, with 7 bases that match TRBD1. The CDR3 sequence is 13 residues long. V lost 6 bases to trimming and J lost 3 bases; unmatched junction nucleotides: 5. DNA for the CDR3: TGTGCCAGCAGCCGAGACAGGGTCTACGAGCAGTACTTC. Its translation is CASSRDRVYEQYF.

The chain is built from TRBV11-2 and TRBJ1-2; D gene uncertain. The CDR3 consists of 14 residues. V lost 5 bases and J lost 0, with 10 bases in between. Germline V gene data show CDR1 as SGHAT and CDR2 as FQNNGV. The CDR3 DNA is TGTGCCAGCAGCCACGCAGTTTCTAACTATGGCTACACCTTC. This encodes CASSHAVSNYGYTF. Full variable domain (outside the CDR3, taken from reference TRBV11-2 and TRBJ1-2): EAGVAQSPRYKIIEKRQSVAFWCNPISGHATLYWYQQILGQGPKLLIQFQNNGVVDDSQLPKDRFSAERLKGVDSTLKIQPAKLEDSAVYLCASSHAVSNYGYTFGSGTRLTVV.

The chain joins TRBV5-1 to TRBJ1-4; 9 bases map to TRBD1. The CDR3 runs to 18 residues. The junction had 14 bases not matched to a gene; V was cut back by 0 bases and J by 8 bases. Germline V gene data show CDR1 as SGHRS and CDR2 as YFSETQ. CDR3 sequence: CASSLGLQQGASEEKLFF. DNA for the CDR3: TGCGCCAGCAGCTTGGGACTTCAACAGGGGGCCAGTGAGGAAAAACTGTTTTTT.

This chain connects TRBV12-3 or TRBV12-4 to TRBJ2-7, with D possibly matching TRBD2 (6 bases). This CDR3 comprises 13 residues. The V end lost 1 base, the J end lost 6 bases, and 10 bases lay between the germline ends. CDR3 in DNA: TGTGCCAGCAGTTTAGTTGGCGGGGCCGAGCAGTACTTC. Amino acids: CASSLVGGAEQYF.